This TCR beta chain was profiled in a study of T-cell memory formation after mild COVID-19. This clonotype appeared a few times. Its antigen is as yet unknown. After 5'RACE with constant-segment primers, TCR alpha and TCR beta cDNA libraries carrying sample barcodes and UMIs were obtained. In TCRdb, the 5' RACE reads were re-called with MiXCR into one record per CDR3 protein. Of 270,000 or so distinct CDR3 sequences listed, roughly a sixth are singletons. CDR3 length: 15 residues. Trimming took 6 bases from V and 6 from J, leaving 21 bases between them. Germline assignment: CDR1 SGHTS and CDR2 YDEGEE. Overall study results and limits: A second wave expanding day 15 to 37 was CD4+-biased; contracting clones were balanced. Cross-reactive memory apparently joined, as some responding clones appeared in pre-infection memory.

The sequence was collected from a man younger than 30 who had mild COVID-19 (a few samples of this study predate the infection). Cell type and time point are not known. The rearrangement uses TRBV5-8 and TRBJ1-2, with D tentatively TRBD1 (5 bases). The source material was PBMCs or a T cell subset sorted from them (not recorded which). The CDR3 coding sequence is TGTGCCAGCATCCTACGATTCAGGGAGGGTGATGGCTACACCTTC. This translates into CASILRFREGDGYTF.